This entry lists 2 T cell receptor beta chains sequenced from one sample in a study of T cells in Graves' hyperthyroidism and ophthalmopathy. Template material for amplifying TCR beta CDR3 regions consisted of RNA transcripts. The HTBI primer set drove a first-round RT-PCR of the TCR CDR3. TCRdb re-analysed the multiplex PCR reads in MiXCR, keeping a single row per CDR3 protein. Among roughly 250,000 distinct CDR3 sequences listed, more than 12% were seen once. The specimen was blood. The receptors were sampled from a middle-aged woman with Graves' hyperthyroidism that later progressed to Graves' ophthalmopathy.

This clonotype was recorded at least ten times. DNA of the CDR3: TGTGCCAGTAGTAAGGGGACTCTCGAGACCCAGTACTTC. Translated, it gives CASSKGTLETQYF. The chain carries TRBV19 and TRBJ2-5; D may be TRBD2 (6 bases). CDR3 length equals 13 residues. CDR1 LNHDA and CDR2 SQIVND come from the germline V gene (reference sequence). V was shortened by 4 bases and J by 5 bases, with 11 bases between the two germline ends.

The sample holds many counts of this clonotype. The chain couples TRBV5-1 to TRBJ1-5; the D gene is possibly TRBD1 (5 bases). Trimming took 2 bases from V and 0 from J, leaving 12 bases between them. The CDR3 has 16 residues. Per the germline V gene, CDR1 is SGHRS and CDR2 is YFSETQ. CDR3 DNA: TGCGCCAGCAGCTTAAGCGGGGCTTATAGCAATCAGCCCCAGCATTTT. It translates to CASSLSGAYSNQPQHF.